The 27 T cell receptor beta chains listed next were all sequenced from one sample in a study of identical twins. TCRdb re-called the 5' RACE reads through MiXCR, storing one row per CDR3 protein. This sample has more than 350,000 distinct CDR3 sequences, with about 10% found just once. What was sequenced was naive T cells sorted from blood. These receptors all stem from a woman in her 50s in good health.

This clonotype was recorded many times. This chain links TRBV9 with TRBJ2-3; D remains unclear. Germline V gene sequence: CDR1 SGDLS, CDR2 YYNGEE. V gave up 3 bases and J gave up 6 bases, with 14 bases separating them. This CDR3 is 14 amino acids long. The CDR3 loop is CASSEVRPWDTQYF. DNA for the CDR3: TGTGCCAGCAGCGAGGTGAGACCCTGGGATACGCAGTATTTT.

This chain links TRBV7-9 with TRBJ2-2; D is possibly TRBD2 (5 bases). V lost 6 bases, J lost 4 bases, and 12 bases lay in between. Germline values: CDR1 SEHNR, CDR2 FQNEAQ (reference sequence). This CDR3 comprises 14 residues. The CDR3 region is CASSLLVSTGELFF. For the CDR3, the DNA is TGTGCCAGCAGTCTACTAGTTTCCACCGGGGAGCTGTTTTTT.

This clonotype was observed a handful of times. The V call is TRBV7-8, the J call TRBJ2-1, with TRBD2 identical over 11 bases. Losses at the gene ends were 1 base for V and 4 bases for J; bases not matched to a gene: 9. The CDR3 length is 18 residues. Germline lookup yields CDR1 SGHVS and CDR2 FQNEAQ. In nucleotides, the CDR3 is TGTGCCAGCAGCTTAGTTGTAGCGGGGGGGGGGAGTTACAATGAGCAGTTCTTC. Its translation: CASSLVVAGGGSYNEQFF.

This chain connects TRBV7-9 to TRBJ2-3; 7 bases match TRBD1. The germline gives CDR1 SEHNR, CDR2 FQNEAQ (reference sequence). The V gene end was trimmed by 5 bases and the J gene end by 6 bases; junction bases not matched to a gene: 2. The length of the CDR3 is 12 residues. CDR3 amino acids: CASSETGDTQYF. The DNA of the CDR3 is TGTGCCAGCAGCGAGACAGGGGATACGCAGTATTTT.

This clonotype was seen a handful of times. This sequence joins TRBV10-1 and TRBJ2-3; D gene ambiguous. V was trimmed by 3 bases and J by 6 bases, leaving 10 bases between them. Germline V gene sequence: CDR1 WNHNN, CDR2 SYGVQD (reference sequence). The CDR3 sequence is 13 residues long. Written as DNA, the CDR3 is TGCGCCAGCAGTGATTCCCTAGTGGATACGCAGTATTTT. It yields the protein CASSDSLVDTQYF.

This clonotype was seen a few times. The chain uses TRBV20-1 and TRBJ2-3, with 13 nucleotides matching TRBD2. Germline V gives CDR1 DFQATT, CDR2 SNEGSKA (reference sequence). With V trimmed by 8 bases and J by 2 bases, 7 bases remained unmatched. CDR3 length: 15 amino acids. CDR3 residues: CSTTGTSGITDTQYF. CDR3 nucleotides: TGCAGTACAACTGGGACTAGCGGGATCACAGATACGCAGTATTTT.

This chain uses TRBV2 with TRBJ2-7; D tentatively fits TRBD1 or TRBD2 (5 bases each). The germline gives CDR1 SNHLY, CDR2 FYNNEI. V lost 7 bases and J 3 bases, leaving 16 bases between the germline ends. There are 14 residues in the CDR3. The CDR3 DNA reads TGTGCCAGCATCACAATTACGGGGCTCTACGAGCAGTACTTC. It yields the protein CASITITGLYEQYF.

The gene calls are TRBV10-3 and TRBJ2-7; D is perhaps TRBD1 (6 bases). The CDR3 length is 15 residues. V lost 10 bases and J 2 bases, leaving 21 bases between the germline ends. CDR1 is ENHRY and CDR2 is SYGVKD in the germline V gene. The CDR3, as DNA: TGTGCCAGCCGCCCAGGACAGCCATCAACCTACGAGCAGTACGTC. As protein: CASRPGQPSTYEQYV.

In this sample, this clonotype turned up a few times. J is TRBJ1-1 and V is TRBV20-1, with unresolved D. This CDR3 region has 14 residues. In germline, CDR1 is DFQATT, CDR2 SNEGSKA (reference sequence). Deletions cut 2 bases from V and 0 bases from J, with 10 bases between. In DNA form, the CDR3 reads TGCAGTGCTAGACTACCGGGAGTGAACACTGAAGCTTTCTTT. This gives the protein CSARLPGVNTEAFF.

This clonotype was seen more than once but under ten times. In DNA, the CDR3 is TGTGCCATCAGTGGGGCGACCACAGATACGCAGTATTTT. It translates to CAISGATTDTQYF. V usage is TRBV10-3 and J usage is TRBJ2-3; D remains unclear. The CDR3 is made up of 13 amino acids. The V end lost 4 bases, the J end lost 2 bases, and 7 bases lay between the germline ends. CDR1 and CDR2 (germline): ENHRY, SYGVKD.

This clonotype has a handful of counts. V usage is TRBV24-1 and J usage is TRBJ2-6; no clear D gene. Germline lookup yields CDR1 KGHDR and CDR2 SFDVKD. The CDR3 covers 12 residues. The V end lost 6 bases, the J end lost 4 bases, and 3 bases lay between the germline ends. The CDR3 region has the DNA TGTGCCACCAGTCGGGGGGCCAACGTCCTGACTTTC. Translation: CATSRGANVLTF.

Ten or more counts support this clonotype. CDR3 sequence (DNA): TGTGCCAGCAGTTACTCGCGACAGGGGGCAGGAACTGAAGCTTTCTTT. Amino acids: CASSYSRQGAGTEAFF. The rearrangement uses TRBV6-2 or TRBV6-3 and TRBJ1-1; 10 bases fit TRBD1. Germline assignment: CDR1 MNHEY and CDR2 SVGEGT. This CDR3 spans 16 amino acids. V lost 0 bases and J lost 5; bases outside the gene matches: 6.

This clonotype was observed a few times. The rearrangement links TRBV7-9 to TRBJ2-7; D unclear. Per the germline V gene, CDR1 is SEHNR and CDR2 is FQNEAQ (reference sequence). The V end was cut by 2 bases, the J end by 1 base, with 6 bases between. The CDR3 totals 13 residues. CDR3 sequence: CASSLPGSYEQYV. In DNA, the CDR3 is TGTGCCAGCAGCTTACCCGGATCCTACGAGCAGTACGTC.

The V call is TRBV5-1, the J call TRBJ2-3; TRBD2 matches 11 bases. Germline V gives CDR1 SGHRS, CDR2 YFSETQ. V was pared by 1 base and J by 5 bases, with 3 bases of the junction left unmatched. The CDR3 extends over 15 amino acids. The CDR3 DNA reads TGCGCCAGCAGCTTGACTAGCGGGAGCGTAGATACGCAGTATTTT. Translated, it gives CASSLTSGSVDTQYF.

This clonotype was found many times. The J gene is TRBJ1-1, the V gene TRBV5-1; 7 bases fit TRBD1. CDR3 length equals 13 residues. Germline loops: CDR1 SGHRS, CDR2 YFSETQ. Trimming at V came to 4 bases and at J to 6 bases, leaving 6 bases not matched to a gene. The CDR3 DNA reads as TGCGCCAGCAGCAACCCAACAGGGGCTGAAGCTTTCTTT. As protein: CASSNPTGAEAFF.

This clonotype was found a few times. V is TRBV5-1 and J is TRBJ1-1, with D possibly TRBD1 on 6 matching bases. CDR1 and CDR2 from the germline V gene are SGHRS and YFSETQ. The CDR3 consists of 15 residues. Trimming cost V 0 bases and J 5 bases, with 14 bases left between them. The CDR3 loop is CASSLERGTLTEAFF. The CDR3 DNA reads TGCGCCAGCAGCTTGGAAAGGGGGACATTGACTGAAGCTTTCTTT.

This chain uses TRBV30 with TRBJ2-7; a possible D gene is TRBD2 (5 bases). The germline V gene has CDR1 GTSNPN and CDR2 SVGIG (reference sequence). The length of the CDR3 is 13 residues. V shed 2 bases and J shed 4 bases, with 12 bases lying between them. The CDR3 protein is CAWSSGSLYEQYV. The CDR3 bases are TGTGCCTGGAGTTCGGGGAGTCTTTACGAGCAGTACGTC.

This clonotype came up many times. The chain carries TRBV5-1 and TRBJ1-1; D is unclear. Trimming shortened V by 3 bases and J by 4 bases, and 16 bases separated the two germline ends. This CDR3 has 15 residues. Germline assignment: CDR1 SGHRS and CDR2 YFSETQ. The CDR3 sequence is CASSWKGLGSTEAFF. CDR3 nucleotides: TGCGCCAGCAGCTGGAAGGGCCTCGGGAGCACTGAAGCTTTCTTT.

This rearrangement joins TRBV5-6 to TRBJ2-7; D is unclear. This CDR3 has 12 residues. Germline V gene lookup returns CDR1 SGHDT and CDR2 YYEEEE. Trimming stripped 4 bases from V and 2 bases from J, with 7 bases between. The CDR3 DNA reads as TGTGCCAGCAGCCAACAAGCCTACGAGCAGTACGTC. Its translation: CASSQQAYEQYV.

This clonotype has a handful of counts. This sequence joins TRBV10-3 and TRBJ1-5, with 8 bases fitting TRBD1. J lost 6 bases, V lost 3 bases, and 10 bases had no gene match. The CDR3 consists of 16 residues. Germline CDR1 ENHRY, CDR2 SYGVKD. CDR3 nucleotide sequence: TGTGCCATCAGTGAAACAGCGGGACAGGAGGCTCAGCCCCAGCATTTT. Its translation is CAISETAGQEAQPQHF.

There are many counts of this clonotype. The rearrangement links TRBV28 to TRBJ2-7; D not certain. There are 13 residues in the CDR3. Germline V CDR1 and CDR2: MDHEN, SYDVKM. The V and J ends lost 1 base and 4 bases respectively, with 8 bases between them. The CDR3, as DNA: TGTGCCAGCAGTTTATCCGACGCTTACGAGCAGTACGTC. Encoded protein: CASSLSDAYEQYV.

The chain joins TRBV7-2 to TRBJ2-4; D possibly uses TRBD1 or TRBD2 (5 bases each). CDR1 is SGHTA and CDR2 is FQGNSA in the germline V gene. The CDR3 runs to 18 residues. The germline V and J ends were trimmed by 5 bases and 0 bases, with 20 bases remaining between them. The CDR3 DNA reads as TGTGCCAGCAGCCGGGGCGGCTCGAGTCCCCTAGCCAAAAACATTCAGTACTTC. This codes for CASSRGGSSPLAKNIQYF.

CDR3 region: CASSPALGQAKNIQYF. In nucleotides, the CDR3 is TGTGCCAGCTCACCCGCGTTAGGACAAGCCAAAAACATTCAGTACTTC. The chain employs TRBV18 and TRBJ2-4; possibly TRBD1 for D (5 bases). The CDR3 covers 16 residues. Trimming removed 3 bases at V and 0 bases at J, with 12 bases between. CDR1 is KGHSH, CDR2 LQKENI, per germline.

This clonotype was picked up a small number of times. The chain employs TRBV5-1 and TRBJ2-2, with D hard to call. CDR3 length: 14 amino acids. Per germline, CDR1 SGHRS and CDR2 YFSETQ. Trimming pared 5 bases from V and 6 bases from J, leaving 14 bases between. CDR3 nucleotides: TGCGCCAGCAGTCTTGGCCTTAATGCCGGGGAGCTGTTTTTT. This codes for CASSLGLNAGELFF.

J is TRBJ2-4 and V is TRBV5-1, with a weak D call TRBD1 (5 bases). Trimming pared 4 bases from V and 10 bases from J, leaving 15 bases between. CDR3 length: 13 amino acids. Germline V CDR1 and CDR2: SGHRS, YFSETQ. This CDR3 reads CASSPAHKGIQYF. CDR3 coding DNA: TGCGCCAGCAGCCCAGCCCATAAGGGGATTCAGTACTTC.

This clonotype showed up many times. The V and J genes are TRBV5-1 and TRBJ2-5, with a possible D match to TRBD1 (6 bases). The CDR3 loop spans 13 amino acids. Trimming removed 7 bases at V and 5 bases at J, with 15 bases between. The V gene's germline CDR1 is SGHRS and CDR2 YFSETQ. The CDR3 bases are TGCGCCAGCTCCCTGACAGGTTCGGAGACCCAGTACTTC. Protein sequence: CASSLTGSETQYF.

The sample holds many counts of this clonotype. This chain connects TRBV13 to TRBJ2-7; 10 bases are shared with TRBD2. The CDR3 contains 14 residues. Trimming at V came to 8 bases and at J to 6 bases, leaving 10 bases not matched to a gene. Germline V gives CDR1 PRHDT, CDR2 FYEKMQ (reference sequence). CDR3 amino acids: CASHGLADLGEQYF. CDR3 sequence (DNA): TGTGCCAGCCACGGACTAGCGGATTTGGGCGAGCAGTACTTC.